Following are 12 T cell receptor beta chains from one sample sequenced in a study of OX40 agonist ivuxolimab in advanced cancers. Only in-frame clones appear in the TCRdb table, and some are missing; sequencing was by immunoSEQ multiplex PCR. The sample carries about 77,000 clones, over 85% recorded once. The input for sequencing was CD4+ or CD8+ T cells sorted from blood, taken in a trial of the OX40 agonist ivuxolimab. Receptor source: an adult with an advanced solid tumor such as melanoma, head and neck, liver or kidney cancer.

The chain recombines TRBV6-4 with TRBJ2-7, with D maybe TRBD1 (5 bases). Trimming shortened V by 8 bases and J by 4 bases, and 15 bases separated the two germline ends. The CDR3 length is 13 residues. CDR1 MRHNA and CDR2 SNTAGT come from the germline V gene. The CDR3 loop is CASPFGREYEQYF. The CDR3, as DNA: TGTGCCAGCCCGTTTGGCAGGGAATACGAGCAGTACTTC.

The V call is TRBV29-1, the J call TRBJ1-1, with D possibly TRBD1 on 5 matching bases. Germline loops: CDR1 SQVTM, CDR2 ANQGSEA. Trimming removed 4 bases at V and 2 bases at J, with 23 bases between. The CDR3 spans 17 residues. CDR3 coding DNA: TGCAGCGTTGTCTTTGGGGCAGGACGGAGGGAAAACACTGAAGCTTTCTTT. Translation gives CSVVFGAGRRENTEAFF.

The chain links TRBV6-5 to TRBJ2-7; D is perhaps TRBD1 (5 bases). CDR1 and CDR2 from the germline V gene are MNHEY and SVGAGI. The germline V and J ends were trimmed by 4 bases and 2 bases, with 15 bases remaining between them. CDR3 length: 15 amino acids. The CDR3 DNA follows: TGTGCCAGCAGTTCTCGGCAGGGCTTCCCCTACGAGCAGTACTTC. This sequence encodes CASSSRQGFPYEQYF.

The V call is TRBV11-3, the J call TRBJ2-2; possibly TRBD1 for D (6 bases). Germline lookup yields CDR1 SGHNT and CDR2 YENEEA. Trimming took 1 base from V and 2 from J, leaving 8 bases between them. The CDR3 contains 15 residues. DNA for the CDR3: TGTGCCAGCAGCTTAGCGGGACACAACACCGGGGAGCTGTTTTTT. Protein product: CASSLAGHNTGELFF.

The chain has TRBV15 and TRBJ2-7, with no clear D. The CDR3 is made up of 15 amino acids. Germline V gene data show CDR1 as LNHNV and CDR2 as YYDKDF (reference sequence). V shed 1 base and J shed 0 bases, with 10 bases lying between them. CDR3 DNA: TGTGCCACCAGCAGAGGAAGTACAAGCTCCTACGAGCAGTACTTC. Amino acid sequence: CATSRGSTSSYEQYF.

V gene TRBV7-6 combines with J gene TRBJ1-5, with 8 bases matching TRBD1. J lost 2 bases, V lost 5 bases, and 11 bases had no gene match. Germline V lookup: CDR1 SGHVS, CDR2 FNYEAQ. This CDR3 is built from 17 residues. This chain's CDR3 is CASSGMTGAGGNQPQHF. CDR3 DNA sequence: TGTGCCAGCAGCGGTATGACAGGGGCGGGTGGCAATCAGCCCCAGCATTTT.

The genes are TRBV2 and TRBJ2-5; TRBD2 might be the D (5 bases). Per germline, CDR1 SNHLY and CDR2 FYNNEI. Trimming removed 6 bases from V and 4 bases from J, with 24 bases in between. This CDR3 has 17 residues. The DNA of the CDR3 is TGTGCCAGCAGGGGGATTCGCCTTGGACTTCAGGTAGAGACCCAGTACTTC. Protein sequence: CASRGIRLGLQVETQYF.

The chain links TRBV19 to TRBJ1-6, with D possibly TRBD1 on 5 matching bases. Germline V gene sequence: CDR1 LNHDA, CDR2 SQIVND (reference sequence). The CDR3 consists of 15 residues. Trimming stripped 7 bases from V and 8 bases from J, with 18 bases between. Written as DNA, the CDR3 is TGTGCCAGTAACCCCAACAGGTCGCGAGATTCACCCCTCCACTTT. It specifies CASNPNRSRDSPLHF.

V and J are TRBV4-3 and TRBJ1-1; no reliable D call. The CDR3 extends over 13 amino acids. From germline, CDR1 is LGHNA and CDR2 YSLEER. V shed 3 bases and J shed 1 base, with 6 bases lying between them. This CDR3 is CASSHPGNTEAFF. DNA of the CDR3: TGCGCCAGCAGCCATCCGGGGAACACTGAAGCTTTCTTT.

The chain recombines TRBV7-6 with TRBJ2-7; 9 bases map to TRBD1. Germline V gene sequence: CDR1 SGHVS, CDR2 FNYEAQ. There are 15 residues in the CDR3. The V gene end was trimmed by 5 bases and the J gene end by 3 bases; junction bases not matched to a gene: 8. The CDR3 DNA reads TGTGCCAGCAGCGCCGGACAGGGGTCGAACTACGAGCAGTACTTC. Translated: CASSAGQGSNYEQYF.

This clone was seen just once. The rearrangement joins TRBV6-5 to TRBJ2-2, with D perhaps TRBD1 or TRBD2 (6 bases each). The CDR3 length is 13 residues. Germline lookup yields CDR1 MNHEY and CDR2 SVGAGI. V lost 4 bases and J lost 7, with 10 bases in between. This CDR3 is CASSWGAGGELFF. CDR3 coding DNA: TGTGCCAGCAGTTGGGGGGCTGGCGGGGAGCTGTTTTTT.

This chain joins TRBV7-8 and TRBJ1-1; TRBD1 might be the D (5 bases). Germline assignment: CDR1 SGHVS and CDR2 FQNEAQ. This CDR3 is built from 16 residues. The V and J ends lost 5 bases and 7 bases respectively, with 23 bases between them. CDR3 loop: CASSPLEASGALEAFF. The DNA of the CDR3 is TGTGCCAGCAGCCCCTTGGAGGCCTCTGGGGCACTTGAAGCTTTCTTT.